Sequencing of this TCR beta chain was carried out in a study of CD8 T cells in ankylosing spondylitis. To note about this clonotype: Its specificity is not known.

Whole-study results and caveats: Characteristic, it appeared, of ankylosing spondylitis blood was a TCR beta motif of eight highly homologous variants.

Using its own MiXCR run on the 5' RACE reads, TCRdb lists one record per CDR3 protein. Among approximately 400,000 distinct CDR3 sequences, around 26% were seen once, and the ten largest hold approximately 1%. The CDR3 contains 14 residues. Looked up from germline, CDR1 is DFQATT and CDR2 is SNEGSKA (reference sequence). J gave up 3 bases and V 6 bases, and 3 bases lay outside the gene matches. The sequenced material came from blood, either unsorted or a sorted T cell fraction (not recorded which). This chain connects TRBV20-1 to TRBJ2-5, with TRBD2 identical over 14 bases. This clonotype was sampled from a male donor with ankylosing spondylitis. The CDR3 bases are TGCAGTGCCTTGACTAGCGGGAGGGAAGAGACCCAGTACTTC. Translating gives CSALTSGREETQYF.